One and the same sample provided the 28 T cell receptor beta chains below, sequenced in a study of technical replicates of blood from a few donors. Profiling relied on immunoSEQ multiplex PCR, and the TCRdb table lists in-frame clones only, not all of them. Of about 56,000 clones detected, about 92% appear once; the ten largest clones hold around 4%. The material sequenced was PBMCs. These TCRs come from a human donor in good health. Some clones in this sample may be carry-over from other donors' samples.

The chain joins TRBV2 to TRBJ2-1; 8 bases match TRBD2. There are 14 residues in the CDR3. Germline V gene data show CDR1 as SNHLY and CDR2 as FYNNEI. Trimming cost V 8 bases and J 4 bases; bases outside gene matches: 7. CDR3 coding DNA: TGTGCCAGCGGGGCCACTAGCGGATACAATGAGCAGTTCTTC. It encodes CASGATSGYNEQFF.

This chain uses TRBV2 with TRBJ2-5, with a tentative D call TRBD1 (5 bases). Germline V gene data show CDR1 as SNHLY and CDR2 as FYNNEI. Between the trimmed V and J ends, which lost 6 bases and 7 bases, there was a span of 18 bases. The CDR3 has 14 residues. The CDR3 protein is CASRADSPRWTQYF. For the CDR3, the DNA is TGTGCCAGCAGAGCCGACAGTCCTAGGTGGACCCAGTACTTC.

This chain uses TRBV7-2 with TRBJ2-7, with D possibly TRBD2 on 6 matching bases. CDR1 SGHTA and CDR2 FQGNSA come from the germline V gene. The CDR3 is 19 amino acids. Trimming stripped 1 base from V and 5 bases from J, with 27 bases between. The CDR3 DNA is TGTGCCAGCAGCTTAGAGCTTGGGGGGATTAGTCTGAGGAGTCACGAGCAGTACTTC. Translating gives CASSLELGGISLRSHEQYF.

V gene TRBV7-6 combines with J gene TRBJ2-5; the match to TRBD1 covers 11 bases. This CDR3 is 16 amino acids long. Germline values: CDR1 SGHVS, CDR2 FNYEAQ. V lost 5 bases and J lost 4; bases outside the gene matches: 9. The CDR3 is CASSPVPDRGRETQYF. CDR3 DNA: TGTGCCAGCAGCCCTGTCCCGGACAGGGGGCGAGAGACCCAGTACTTC.

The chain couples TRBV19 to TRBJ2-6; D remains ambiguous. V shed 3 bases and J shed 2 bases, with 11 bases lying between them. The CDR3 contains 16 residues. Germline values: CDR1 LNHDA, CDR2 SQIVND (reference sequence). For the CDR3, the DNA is TGTGCCAGTAGTATCTCTCGGTCGGCTGGGGCCAACGTCCTGACTTTC. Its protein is CASSISRSAGANVLTF.

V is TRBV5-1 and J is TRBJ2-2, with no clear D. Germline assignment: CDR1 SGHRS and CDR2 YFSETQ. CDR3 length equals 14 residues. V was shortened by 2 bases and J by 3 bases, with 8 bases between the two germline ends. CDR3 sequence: CASSLIPDTGELFF. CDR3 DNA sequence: TGCGCCAGCAGCTTAATCCCTGACACCGGGGAGCTGTTTTTT.

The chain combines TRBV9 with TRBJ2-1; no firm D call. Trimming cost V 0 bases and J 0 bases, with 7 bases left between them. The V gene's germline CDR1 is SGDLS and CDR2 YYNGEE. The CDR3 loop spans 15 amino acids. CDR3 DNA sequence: TGTGCCAGCAGCGTAGAAGCAGGCTCCTACAATGAGCAGTTCTTC. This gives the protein CASSVEAGSYNEQFF.

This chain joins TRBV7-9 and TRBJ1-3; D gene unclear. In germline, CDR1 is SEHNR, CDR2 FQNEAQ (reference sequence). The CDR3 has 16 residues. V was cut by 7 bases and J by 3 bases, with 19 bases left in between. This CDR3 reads CASTTGAVSSGNTIYF. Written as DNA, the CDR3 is TGTGCCAGCACCACCGGAGCCGTCTCTAGTGGAAACACCATATATTTT. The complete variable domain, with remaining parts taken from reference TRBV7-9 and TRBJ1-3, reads DTGVSQNPRHKITKRGQNVTFRCDPISEHNRLYWYRQTLGQGPEFLTYFQNEAQLEKSRLLSDRFSAERPKGSFSTLEIQRTEQGDSAMYLCASTTGAVSSGNTIYFGEGSWLTVV.

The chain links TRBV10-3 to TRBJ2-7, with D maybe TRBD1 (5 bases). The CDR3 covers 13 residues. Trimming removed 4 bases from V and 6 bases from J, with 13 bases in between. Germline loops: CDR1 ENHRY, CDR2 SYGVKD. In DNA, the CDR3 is TGTGCCATCAGTGGGCTGCAGGGCAGCGAGCAGTACTTC. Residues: CAISGLQGSEQYF.

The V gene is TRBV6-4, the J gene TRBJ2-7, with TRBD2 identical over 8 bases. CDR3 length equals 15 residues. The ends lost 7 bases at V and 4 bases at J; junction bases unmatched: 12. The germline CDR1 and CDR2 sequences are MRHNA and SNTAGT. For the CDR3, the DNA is TGTGCCAGCAATATTTGGGTAGCGGGGAAATACGAGCAGTACTTC. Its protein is CASNIWVAGKYEQYF.

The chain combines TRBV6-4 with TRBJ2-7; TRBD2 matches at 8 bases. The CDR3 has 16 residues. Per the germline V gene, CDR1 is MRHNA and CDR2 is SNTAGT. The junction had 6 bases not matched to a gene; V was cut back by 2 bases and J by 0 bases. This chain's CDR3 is CASSDEERGSSYEQYF. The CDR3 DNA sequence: TGTGCCAGCAGTGACGAAGAGCGGGGGAGCTCCTACGAGCAGTACTTC.

The chain's CDR3 is CASSIDRGGSNTIYF. CDR3 DNA sequence: TGCGCCAGCAGCATCGACAGGGGAGGTAGTAACACCATATATTTT. This chain connects TRBV4-3 to TRBJ1-3; TRBD1 matches 8 bases. CDR1 and CDR2 (germline): LGHNA, YSLEER. Trimming cost V 5 bases and J 7 bases; bases outside gene matches: 10. The CDR3 loop spans 15 amino acids.

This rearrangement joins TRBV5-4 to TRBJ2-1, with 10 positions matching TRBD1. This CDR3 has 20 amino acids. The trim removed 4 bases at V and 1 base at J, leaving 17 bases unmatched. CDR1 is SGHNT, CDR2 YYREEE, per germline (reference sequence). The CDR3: CASSGWTGPRDRGSYNEQFF. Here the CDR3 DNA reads TGTGCCAGCAGCGGGTGGACCGGGCCCCGGGACAGGGGTTCCTACAATGAGCAGTTCTTC.

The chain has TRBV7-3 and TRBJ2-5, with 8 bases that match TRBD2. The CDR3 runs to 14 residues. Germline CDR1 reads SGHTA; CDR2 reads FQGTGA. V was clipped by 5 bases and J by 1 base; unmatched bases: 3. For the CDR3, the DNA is TGTGCCAGCAGCCGGGGGGGAGGCCAAGAGACCCAGTACTTC. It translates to CASSRGGGQETQYF.

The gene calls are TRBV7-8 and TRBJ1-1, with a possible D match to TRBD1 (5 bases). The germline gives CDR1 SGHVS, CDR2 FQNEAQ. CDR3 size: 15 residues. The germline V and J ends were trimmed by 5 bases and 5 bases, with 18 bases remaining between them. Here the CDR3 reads CASSLGGAGTTEAFF. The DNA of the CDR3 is TGTGCCAGCAGCCTGGGAGGGGCAGGCACGACTGAAGCTTTCTTT.

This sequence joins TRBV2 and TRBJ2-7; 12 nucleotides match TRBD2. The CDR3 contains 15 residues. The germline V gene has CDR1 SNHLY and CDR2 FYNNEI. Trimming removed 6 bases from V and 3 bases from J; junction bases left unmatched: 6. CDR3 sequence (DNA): TGTGCCAGCAGCCTAGGACTAGCGGGAAGCTACGAGCAGTACTTC. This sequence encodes CASSLGLAGSYEQYF.

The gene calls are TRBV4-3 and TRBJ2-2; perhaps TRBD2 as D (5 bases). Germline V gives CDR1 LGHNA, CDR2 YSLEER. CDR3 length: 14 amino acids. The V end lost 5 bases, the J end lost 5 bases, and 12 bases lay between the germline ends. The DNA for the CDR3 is TGCGCCAGCAGCTCCCGCGGGTATACCGGGGAGCTGTTTTTT. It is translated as CASSSRGYTGELFF.

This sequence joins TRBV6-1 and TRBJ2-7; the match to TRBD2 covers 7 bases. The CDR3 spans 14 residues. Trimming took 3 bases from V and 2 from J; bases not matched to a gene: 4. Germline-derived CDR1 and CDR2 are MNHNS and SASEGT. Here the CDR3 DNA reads TGTGCCAGCAGTGACCGGGGGGTAGCCTACGAGCAGTACTTC. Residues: CASSDRGVAYEQYF.

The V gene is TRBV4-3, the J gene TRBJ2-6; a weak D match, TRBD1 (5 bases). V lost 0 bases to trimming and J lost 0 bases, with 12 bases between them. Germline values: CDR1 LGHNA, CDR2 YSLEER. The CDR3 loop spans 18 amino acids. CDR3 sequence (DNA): TGCGCCAGCAGCCAAGACAGGGAAGGGCCCTCTGGGGCCAACGTCCTGACTTTC. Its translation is CASSQDREGPSGANVLTF.

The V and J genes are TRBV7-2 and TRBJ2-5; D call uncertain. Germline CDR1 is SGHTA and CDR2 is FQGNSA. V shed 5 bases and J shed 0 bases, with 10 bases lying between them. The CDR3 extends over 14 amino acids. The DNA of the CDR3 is TGTGCCAGCAGCCTTCGCCGGGACCAAGAGACCCAGTACTTC. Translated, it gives CASSLRRDQETQYF.

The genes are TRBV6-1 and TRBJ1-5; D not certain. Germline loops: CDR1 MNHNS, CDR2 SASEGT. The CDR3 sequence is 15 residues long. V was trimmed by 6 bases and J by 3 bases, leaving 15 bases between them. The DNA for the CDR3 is TGTGCCAGCAGCCCTGACCGAGGCCCCAATCAGCCCCAGCATTTT. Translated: CASSPDRGPNQPQHF.

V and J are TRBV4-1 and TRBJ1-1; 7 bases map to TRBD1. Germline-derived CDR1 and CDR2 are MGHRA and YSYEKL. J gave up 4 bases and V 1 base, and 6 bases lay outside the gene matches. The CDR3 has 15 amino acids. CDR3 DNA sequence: TGCGCCAGCAGCCAAGCCGGGCAGGGGGGCACTGAAGCTTTCTTT. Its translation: CASSQAGQGGTEAFF.

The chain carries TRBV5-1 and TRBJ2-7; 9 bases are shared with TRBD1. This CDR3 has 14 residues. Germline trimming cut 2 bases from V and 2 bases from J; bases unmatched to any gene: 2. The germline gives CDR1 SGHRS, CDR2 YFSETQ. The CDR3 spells CASSFGQGPYEQYF. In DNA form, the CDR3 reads TGCGCCAGCAGCTTCGGACAGGGGCCCTACGAGCAGTACTTC.

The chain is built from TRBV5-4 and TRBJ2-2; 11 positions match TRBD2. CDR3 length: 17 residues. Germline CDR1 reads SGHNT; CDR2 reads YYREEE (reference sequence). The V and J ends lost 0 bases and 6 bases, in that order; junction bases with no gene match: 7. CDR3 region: CASSLGVASGRSGELFF. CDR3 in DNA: TGTGCCAGCAGCTTGGGAGTAGCTAGCGGGAGGTCCGGGGAGCTGTTTTTT.

CDR3 in amino acids: CASSRNRDQPQHF. CDR3 DNA: TGTGCCAGCAGCCGAAACAGGGATCAGCCCCAGCATTTT. This sequence joins TRBV14 and TRBJ1-5; D may be TRBD1 (6 bases). The ends were cut back, 4 bases at V and 5 bases at J, with 9 bases in the middle. Germline CDR1 and CDR2: SGHDN and FVKESK. There are 13 residues in the CDR3.

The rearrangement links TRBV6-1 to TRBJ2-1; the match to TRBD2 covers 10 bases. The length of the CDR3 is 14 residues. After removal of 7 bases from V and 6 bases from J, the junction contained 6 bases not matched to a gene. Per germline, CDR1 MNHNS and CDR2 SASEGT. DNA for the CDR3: TGTGCCAGCACTATTTCTAGCGGGGGCAATGAGCAGTTCTTC. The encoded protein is CASTISSGGNEQFF.

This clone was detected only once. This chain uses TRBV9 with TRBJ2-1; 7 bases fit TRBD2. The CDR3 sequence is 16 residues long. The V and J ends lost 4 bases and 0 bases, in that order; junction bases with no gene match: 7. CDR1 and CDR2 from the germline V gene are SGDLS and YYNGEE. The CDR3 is CASSTSGGSSYNEQFF. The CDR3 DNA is TGTGCCAGCAGCACCTCGGGCGGGAGCTCCTACAATGAGCAGTTCTTC.

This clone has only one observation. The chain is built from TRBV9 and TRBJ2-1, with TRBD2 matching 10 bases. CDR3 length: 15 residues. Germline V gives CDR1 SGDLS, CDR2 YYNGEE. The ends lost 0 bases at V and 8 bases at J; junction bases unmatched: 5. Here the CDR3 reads CASSVASGGWDEQFF. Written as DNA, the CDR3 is TGTGCCAGCAGCGTAGCTAGCGGGGGCTGGGATGAGCAGTTCTTC. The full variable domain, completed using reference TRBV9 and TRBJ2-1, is DSGVTQTPKHLITATGQRVTLRCSPRSGDLSVYWYQQSLDQGLQFLIQYYNGEERAKGNILERFSAQQFPDLHSELNLSSLELGDSALYFCASSVASGGWDEQFFGPGTRLTVL.